Listed here is a single T cell receptor beta chain. The antigen is not known. The sample originates from a study of T-cell reconstitution after alpha-beta-depleted transplantation in children. Study-wide findings and caveats: Reportedly, roughly two months post-transplant, alpha-beta T cells arose from several hundred expanded graft clones.

Unique molecular identifiers were incorporated into the prepared TCRbeta library. TCRdb passed the PCR reads through MiXCR, listing each CDR3 protein once. The sample includes almost 250,000 distinct CDR3 sequences, more than 20% of them seen just once. The source was PBMCs, collected before TCRalphabeta/CD19-depleted stem cell transplant. This receptor was taken from a girl aged 2 to 10 with Fanconi anemia, due to receive a stem cell transplant.

The CDR3 here is CSALRDTAYNEQFF. The CDR3 DNA reads TGCAGCGCCCTCCGGGACACTGCCTACAATGAGCAGTTCTTC. The V gene is TRBV20-1, the J gene TRBJ2-1, with D possibly matching TRBD1 (6 bases). Germline lookup yields CDR1 DFQATT and CDR2 SNEGSKA (reference sequence). The CDR3 consists of 14 residues.